The 21 T cell receptor delta chains below were found in one sample sequenced in a study of gamma-delta chains in newborns, infants, children. TCRdb reran clone calling via CATT on the reads. The table lists a few thousand delta-chain clones, more than 3% of them singletons. Sequencing was carried out using blood. These receptors were obtained from a child who was a newborn, infant or young child, either healthy, febrile or measles-vaccinated (not recorded which).

This clone was detected only a few times. TCRdb's protein, taken from a much larger clone, differs from this DNA's translation at residue 6, likely owing to a read error; the protein displayed comes from the DNA. This sequence joins TRDV2 and TRDJ2, with unresolved D. Germline values: CDR1 GEAIGNYY, CDR2 EKD. V was trimmed by 1 base and J by 0 bases, leaving 5 bases between them. The CDR3 extends over 14 amino acids. CDR3 amino acids: CACDTRSLTAQLFF. The CDR3 DNA is TGTGCCTGTGACACAAGGTCTTTGACAGCACAACTCTTCTTT.

In this sample, this clone turned up a few times. The chain joins TRDV2 to TRDJ1, with 8 bases aligning to TRDD3. Looked up from germline, CDR1 is GEAIGNYY and CDR2 is EKD. V gave up 3 bases and J gave up 0 bases; unmatched junction bases: 5. This CDR3 spans 15 amino acids. Here the CDR3 reads CACDVLGAYTDKLIF. The CDR3, as DNA: TGTGCCTGTGACGTACTGGGGGCCTACACCGATAAACTCATCTTT.

The table lists this clone with a few counts. The protein given by TCRdb reflects a much larger clone and differs at residue 3 from this DNA's translation, likely from a read error; the protein shown is the DNA's translation. V and J are TRDV2 and TRDJ3; D could derive from TRDD2 or TRDD3 (6 bases each). Germline V gene sequence: CDR1 GEAIGNYY, CDR2 EKD. The CDR3 is 20 residues long. The CDR3 sequence is CASDTGNWVPNSWDTRQMFF. The CDR3 DNA sequence: TGTGCCAGTGACACCGGGAACTGGGTTCCTAACTCCTGGGACACCCGACAGATGTTTTTC.

This clone was observed a handful of times. Given a far larger clone just one base away, this is likely a sequencing read error. The V call is TRDV2, the J call TRDJ3; 13 positions match TRDD3. In germline, CDR1 is GEAIGNYY, CDR2 EKD. The CDR3 length is 19 residues. CDR3 bases: TGTGCCTGTGACACTGTACTGGGGGATACGGCCTGGGACACCCGACGGATGTTTTTC. It is translated as CACDTVLGDTAWDTRRMFF.

This clone has a handful of counts. This probably arose from a read error, given a far larger clone one base away. V usage is TRDV2 and J usage is TRDJ2; 10 bases fit TRDD3. Per germline, CDR1 GEAIGNYY and CDR2 EKD. Trimming at V came to 3 bases and at J to 1 base, leaving 13 bases not matched to a gene. This CDR3 contains 19 residues. CDR3: CACDAMGGYVEGLTAQLFF. The CDR3 bases are TGTGCCTGTGACGCCATGGGGGGATACGTAGAGGGTTTGACAGCACAACTCTTCTTT.

This clone rates as medium-sized. The same CDR3 also results from other DNA sequences found in this sample. V and J are TRDV2 and TRDJ3; the match to TRDD3 covers 11 bases. V was clipped by 0 bases and J by 0 bases; unmatched bases: 6. CDR1 and CDR2 (germline): GEAIGNYY, EKD. The CDR3 runs to 20 residues. CDR3 region: CACDTVLGDKSSWDTRQMFF. The CDR3 bases are TGTGCCTGTGACACCGTACTGGGGGATAAGAGCTCCTGGGACACCCGACAGATGTTTTTC.

This clone was found many times. This likely came from a read error, as a far larger clone is one base away. This chain links TRDV2 with TRDJ3, with 12 bases lining up with TRDD3. CDR1 is GEAIGNYY, CDR2 EKD, per germline. The CDR3 length is 18 residues. The CDR3 sequence: CACDTVLGDTWGTRQMFF. The CDR3 DNA reads as TGTGCCTGTGACACCGTACTGGGGGATACCTGGGGCACCCGACAGATGTTTTTC.

This clone was recorded a few times. The mismatch at residue 7 between this DNA's translation and the TCRdb protein of a much larger clone likely reflects a read error; the protein shown is translated from the DNA. The chain combines TRDV2 with TRDJ3; D remains unclear. The V gene's germline CDR1 is GEAIGNYY and CDR2 EKD. Trimming took 1 base from V and 0 from J, leaving 12 bases between them. The CDR3 runs to 18 residues. CDR3 residues: CACDTWRSSSWDTRQMFF. CDR3 bases: TGTGCCTGTGACACATGGAGATCAAGCTCCTGGGACACCCGACAGATGTTTTTC.

A remark on this clone: A much larger clone sits a single nucleotide away, making a read error possible. The identical CDR3 is also encoded by other nucleotide sequences in the sample. The CDR3 reads CACDPVRGGIRSSWDTRQMFF. CDR3 DNA: TGTGCCTGTGACCCCGTTAGAGGGGGGATACGTAGCTCCTGGGACACCCGACAGATGTTTTTC. The chain couples TRDV2 to TRDJ3; 10 bases agree with TRDD3. The length of the CDR3 is 21 residues. Unmatched junction bases numbered 13, after V lost 3 bases and J lost 0 bases. Germline-derived CDR1 and CDR2 are GEAIGNYY and EKD.

This clone was detected only a few times. The chain recombines TRDV1 with TRDJ2; 11 bases are a match to TRDD3. There are 22 residues in the CDR3. The V and J ends lost 1 base and 1 base, in that order; junction bases with no gene match: 17. Germline lookup yields CDR1 TSWWSYY and CDR2 QGS. CDR3 residues: CALGEPGSGWGIRRVLTAQLFF. In DNA form, the CDR3 reads TGTGCTCTTGGGGAACCGGGAAGTGGTTGGGGGATACGAAGGGTTTTGACAGCACAACTCTTCTTT.

As to this clone: A far larger clone is one base from this, pointing to a likely read error. Other DNA sequences of this sample code for an identical CDR3. The chain is built from TRDV2 and TRDJ3; no clear D. Germline V gene sequence: CDR1 GEAIGNYY, CDR2 EKD. The CDR3 runs 19 residues. The CDR3 DNA reads as TGTGCCTGTGACACCGTGACTCCCAAGCGCTCCCGGGACACCCGACAGATGTTTTTC. Amino acid sequence: CACDTVTPKRSRDTRQMFF.

Points on this clone: A single base separates this from a much larger clone, so it may be a read error. This CDR3 is also generated by other DNA sequences in the sample. The CDR3 DNA is TGTGCCTGTGACAACCTTCCTACTGTACTGGGGGATACTTCGAGCTCCTGGGACACTCGACAGATGTTTTTC. Translating gives CACDNLPTVLGDTSSSWDTRQMFF. V usage is TRDV2 and J usage is TRDJ3; 12 nucleotides line up with TRDD3. There are 24 residues in the CDR3. Germline CDR1 and CDR2: GEAIGNYY and EKD.

This clone has more than one count but fewer than ten. One base away lies a much larger clone, so this may be a sequencing read error. Other DNA sequences in the sample encode the same CDR3. The chain is built from TRDV2 and TRDJ3; 8 nucleotides agree with TRDD3. Germline V gene lookup returns CDR1 GEAIGNYY and CDR2 EKD. This CDR3 spans 19 amino acids. Written as DNA, the CDR3 is TGTGCCTGTGACACCTTACTGGGGGCAAGCTCCTGGGACACCCGTCAGATGTTTTTC. Translation gives CACDTLLGASSWDTRQMFF.

To note about this clone: The translation of this DNA and the TCRdb protein of a much larger clone differ at residue 5, probably owing to a read error; the protein shown here is translated from the DNA. The gene calls are TRDV2 and TRDJ3, with 8 positions matching TRDD3. CDR3 size: 20 residues. CDR1 and CDR2 from the germline V gene are GEAIGNYY and EKD. With 3 bases clipped from V and 0 bases from J, the junction kept 12 bases outside the gene matches. This CDR3 is CACDAYWGPPSSWDTRQMFF. The CDR3 DNA sequence: TGTGCCTGTGACGCCTACTGGGGGCCTCCTAGCTCCTGGGACACCCGACAGATGTTTTTC.

On this clone: A much larger clone differs from this one at a single base, so this may be a read error. V is TRDV2 and J is TRDJ2; the match to TRDD3 covers 10 bases. Germline assignment: CDR1 GEAIGNYY and CDR2 EKD. The CDR3 is made up of 15 amino acids. The CDR3 here is CACDILGDLAAQLFF. The CDR3 bases are TGTGCCTGTGACATACTGGGGGATTTGGCAGCACAACTCTTCTTT.

Worth noting for this clone: Only one base separates this from a far larger clonotype, so it likely reflects a read error. This sequence joins TRDV2 and TRDJ2; 12 bases are shared with TRDD3. This CDR3 spans 16 amino acids. Germline V gene lookup returns CDR1 GEAIGNYY and CDR2 EKD. The CDR3 spells CACDILGDTLTEQLFF. Here the CDR3 DNA reads TGTGCCTGTGACATACTGGGGGATACTTTGACAGAACAACTCTTCTTT.

Only a few counts were recorded for this clone. With a far larger clone one base away, a read error is the likely cause. Other DNA sequences of this sample code for an identical CDR3. The rearrangement links TRDV2 to TRDJ3; the D gene is possibly TRDD3 (6 bases). The V gene's germline CDR1 is GEAIGNYY and CDR2 EKD. CDR3 length: 17 residues. CDR3: CACDTVLGSWDTRQMFF. The DNA of the CDR3 is TGTGCCTGTGACACCGTACTGGGCTCCTGGGACACTCGACAGATGTTTTTC.

Many counts were recorded for this clone. The rearrangement links TRDV3 to TRDJ1; TRDD3 agrees at 8 bases. Per the germline V gene, CDR1 is TVYSNPD and CDR2 is GDNSRS (reference sequence). The V gene end was trimmed by 4 bases and the J gene end by 0 bases; junction bases not matched to a gene: 19. CDR3 length equals 18 residues. The CDR3 sequence: CAYSSPLVLGADTDKLIF. CDR3 in DNA: TGTGCCTACTCGTCCCCATTAGTACTGGGGGCTGACACCGATAAACTCATCTTT. The entire variable domain, with the rest obtained from reference TRDV3 and TRDJ1, is as follows: CDKVTQSSPDQTVASGSEVVLLCTYDTVYSNPDLFWYRIRPDYSFQFVFYGDNSRSEGADFTQGRFSVKHILTQKAFHLVISPVRTEDSATYYCAYSSPLVLGADTDKLIFGKGTRVTVEP.

This clone was seen more than once but under ten times. Just one base apart from a much larger clone, this may be a read error. Within the sample, other DNA sequences also encode this same CDR3. The chain has TRDV2 and TRDJ3, with D possibly TRDD3 on 6 matching bases. V was trimmed by 3 bases and J by 2 bases, leaving 13 bases between them. The CDR3 has 17 amino acids. Germline V CDR1 and CDR2: GEAIGNYY, EKD. This CDR3 is CACDVLGDAWDTRQMFF. In DNA, the CDR3 is TGTGCCTGTGACGTACTAGGGGATGCCTGGGACACCCGACAGATGTTTTTC.

This clone was detected a few times. A far larger clone is just one base off, so this is likely a read error. CDR3 DNA: TGTGCCTGTGACAAGTACTGGGGGATACACTCCTGGGACACCCGACAGATGTTTTTC. It codes for CACDKYWGIHSWDTRQMFF. The gene calls are TRDV2 and TRDJ3, with 12 bases identical to TRDD3. Germline V CDR1 and CDR2: GEAIGNYY, EKD. This CDR3 region has 19 residues. Trimming took 2 bases from V and 0 from J; bases not matched to a gene: 4.

This chain connects TRDV2 to TRDJ3; 10 bases agree with TRDD3. This CDR3 is 18 amino acids long. The germline CDR1 and CDR2 sequences are GEAIGNYY and EKD. J gave up 2 bases and V 1 base, and 4 bases lay outside the gene matches. The CDR3 here is CACDTGGYAAWDTRQMFF. The CDR3 DNA follows: TGTGCCTGTGACACGGGGGGATACGCGGCCTGGGACACCCGACAGATGTTTTTC.